These 30 T cell receptor beta chains were sequenced from one sample in a study of blood T cell repertoires in COVID-19. Only in-frame clones appear in the TCRdb table, and some are missing; sequencing was by immunoSEQ multiplex PCR. The sample lists about 270,000 clones; approximately 80% were seen once. Sequencing was done on a sample of peripheral blood. These receptor sequences come from a woman in her fifties or sixties with active or convalescent COVID-19.

J is TRBJ2-5 and V is TRBV5-1; 10 nucleotides agree with TRBD1. With V trimmed by 4 bases and J by 3 bases, 3 bases remained unmatched. CDR1 and CDR2 from the germline V gene are SGHRS and YFSETQ. This CDR3 comprises 14 residues. CDR3 region: CASSVGTGEETQYF. DNA of the CDR3: TGCGCCAGCAGCGTAGGGACAGGGGAAGAGACCCAGTACTTC.

The chain carries TRBV9 and TRBJ1-4, with TRBD1 matching 11 bases. This CDR3 is 14 amino acids long. J gave up 8 bases and V 3 bases, and 3 bases lay outside the gene matches. Per the germline V gene, CDR1 is SGDLS and CDR2 is YYNGEE. Written as DNA, the CDR3 is TGTGCCAGCAGCGACCGGGACAGGGGGGAAAAACTGTTTTTT. The encoded protein is CASSDRDRGEKLFF.

The chain is built from TRBV5-6 and TRBJ1-2, with 9 positions matching TRBD1. In germline, CDR1 is SGHDT, CDR2 YYEEEE. The J segment lost 4 bases and the V segment lost 1 base, leaving 2 bases of the junction unmatched. The CDR3 contains 14 residues. DNA for the CDR3: TGTGCCAGCAGCTTGATGGGACAGGGCTATGGCTACACCTTC. It yields the protein CASSLMGQGYGYTF.

Note on this clone: A junction end diverges from the germline sequence, so it may reflect a read error. This sequence joins TRBV7-7 and TRBJ2-5; 11 bases align to TRBD2. Looked up from germline, CDR1 is SSHAT and CDR2 is FNYEAQ (reference sequence). This CDR3 is 18 amino acids long. Here the CDR3 reads CASSSSRHSGGAGETQYF. Here the CDR3 DNA reads TGTGCTAGCAGCTCGTCGCGCCATAGCGGGGGGGCTGGGGAGACCCAGTACTTC.

The chain employs TRBV30 and TRBJ2-1, with 8 nucleotides matching TRBD2. Per germline, CDR1 GTSNPN and CDR2 SVGIG (reference sequence). This CDR3 region has 13 residues. Trimming cost V 4 bases and J 14 bases; bases outside gene matches: 13. CDR3 region: CAWTPTGGAKKFF. CDR3 coding DNA: TGTGCCTGGACCCCCACGGGGGGGGCTAAGAAGTTCTTC.

The chain is built from TRBV28 and TRBJ2-1; D perhaps matches TRBD1 (6 bases). V dropped 6 bases and J dropped 4 bases, with 19 bases sitting between them. The CDR3 runs 16 residues. Germline assignment: CDR1 MDHEN and CDR2 SYDVKM. CDR3 sequence (DNA): TGTGCCAGCAGCCCCCTAAGGGGGTTTGAGTACAATGAGCAGTTCTTC. This gives the protein CASSPLRGFEYNEQFF.

The J gene is TRBJ1-2, the V gene TRBV9; maybe TRBD1 (5 bases). V lost 4 bases and J 8 bases, leaving 24 bases between the germline ends. Looked up from germline, CDR1 is SGDLS and CDR2 is YYNGEE. There are 16 residues in the CDR3. The CDR3 DNA sequence: TGTGCCAGCAGCCCCAGCCTGAGGGCCGCGGGGGGGGGCTACACCTTC. Residues: CASSPSLRAAGGGYTF.

The chain joins TRBV7-2 to TRBJ1-2, with D possibly matching TRBD1 (6 bases). This CDR3 spans 14 amino acids. Germline values: CDR1 SGHTA, CDR2 FQGNSA. V lost 1 base and J 4 bases, leaving 10 bases between the germline ends. Here the CDR3 reads CASSLVGAVYGYTF. CDR3 in DNA: TGTGCCAGCAGCTTAGTGGGGGCAGTCTATGGCTACACCTTC. The entire variable domain, with the rest obtained from reference TRBV7-2 and TRBJ1-2, is as follows: GAGVSQSPSNKVTEKGKDVELRCDPISGHTALYWYRQSLGQGLEFLIYFQGNSAPDKSGLPSDRFSAERTGGSVSTLTIQRTQQEDSAVYLCASSLVGAVYGYTFGSGTRLTVV.

J is TRBJ2-7 and V is TRBV5-1; unclear D gene. The CDR3 covers 11 residues. The V gene lost 2 bases and the J gene lost 3 bases, with 3 bases spanning the gap. Looked up from germline, CDR1 is SGHRS and CDR2 is YFSETQ. CDR3 loop: CASSLHYEQYF. The CDR3 bases are TGCGCCAGCAGCTTACACTACGAGCAGTACTTC.

V is TRBV5-4 and J is TRBJ1-1, with a tentative D call TRBD1 (6 bases). From germline, CDR1 is SGHNT and CDR2 YYREEE (reference sequence). This CDR3 contains 16 residues. The germline V and J ends were trimmed by 2 bases and 5 bases, with 19 bases remaining between them. Written as DNA, the CDR3 is TGTGCCAGCAGCTTTTCAAATGGGGGGGCGAGGACTGAAGCTTTCTTT. Its translation is CASSFSNGGARTEAFF.

The chain combines TRBV7-2 with TRBJ1-2; TRBD1 might be the D (6 bases). The CDR3 is made up of 14 amino acids. CDR1 SGHTA and CDR2 FQGNSA come from the germline V gene. Trimming removed 5 bases at V and 2 bases at J, with 12 bases between. The CDR3: CASSTGTSNYGYTF. For the CDR3, the DNA is TGTGCCAGCAGCACCGGGACATCGAACTATGGCTACACCTTC.

CDR3 sequence: CASSQDRGEIVEQYF. CDR3 DNA: TGTGCCAGCAGCCAAGATCGGGGGGAAATAGTCGAGCAGTACTTC. J is TRBJ2-7 and V is TRBV4-2; TRBD2 agrees at 7 bases. This CDR3 comprises 15 residues. V was pared by 0 bases and J by 6 bases, with 8 bases of the junction left unmatched. In germline, CDR1 is LGHNA, CDR2 YNFKEQ.

This chain joins TRBV13 and TRBJ1-2; D uncertain. The germline CDR1 and CDR2 sequences are PRHDT and FYEKMQ (reference sequence). V was pared by 5 bases and J by 5 bases, with 12 bases between. The CDR3 has 13 amino acids. The CDR3 spells CASSPPSLYGYTF. In DNA, the CDR3 is TGTGCCAGCAGCCCTCCGAGCCTTTATGGCTACACCTTC.

CDR3 amino acids: CASSWTGGNQPQHF. As DNA, the CDR3 is TGTGCCAGCAGTTGGACAGGGGGTAATCAGCCCCAGCATTTT. The genes are TRBV2 and TRBJ1-5, with TRBD1 identical over 10 bases. Germline V CDR1 and CDR2: SNHLY, FYNNEI. The CDR3 is 14 residues long. V lost 5 bases and J lost 4; bases outside the gene matches: 2.

CDR3 residues: CASSPNAGSGGYNSPLHF. The CDR3 nucleotides are TGTGCCAGCTCACCAAACGCTGGGTCAGGCGGGTATAATTCACCCCTCCACTTT. The V gene is TRBV18, the J gene TRBJ1-6; D not certain. Looked up from germline, CDR1 is KGHSH and CDR2 is LQKENI. This CDR3 is 18 amino acids long. Trimming stripped 2 bases from V and 4 bases from J, with 18 bases between.

The CDR3 DNA reads TGTGCCAGCAGCGGGGGGGAAAAACTGTTTTTT. This encodes CASSGGEKLFF. The chain couples TRBV11-2 to TRBJ1-4; possibly TRBD1 for D (5 bases). Germline V gives CDR1 SGHAT, CDR2 FQNNGV. V was trimmed by 5 bases and J by 8 bases, leaving 6 bases between them. CDR3 length: 11 amino acids.

The rearrangement joins TRBV4-1 to TRBJ2-2; TRBD2 might be the D (7 bases). V gave up 0 bases and J gave up 3 bases, with 14 bases separating them. CDR3 size: 17 residues. Germline V gene sequence: CDR1 MGHRA, CDR2 YSYEKL. The CDR3 DNA reads as TGCGCCAGCAGCCAAGAGAGGGGGACTACCTACACCGGGGAGCTGTTTTTT. Its protein product is CASSQERGTTYTGELFF.

This clone was seen once. This sequence joins TRBV30 and TRBJ2-5, with TRBD2 matching 8 bases. This CDR3 has 16 amino acids. Germline CDR1 and CDR2: GTSNPN and SVGIG (reference sequence). J was trimmed by 5 bases and V by 1 base; bases with no gene match: 12. CDR3 sequence (DNA): TGTGCCTGGAGTGCGCTTTCGGGACTAGGACTTGAGACCCAGTACTTC. Translated: CAWSALSGLGLETQYF. The full variable domain, with the rest looked up from reference TRBV30 and TRBJ2-5, is SQTIHQWPATLVQPVGSPLSLECTVEGTSNPNLYWYRQAAGRGLQLLFYSVGIGQISSEVPQNLSASRPQDRQFILSSKKLLLSDSGFYLCAWSALSGLGLETQYFGPGTRLLVL.

The chain uses TRBV11-1 and TRBJ2-5; D is possibly TRBD1 (6 bases). This CDR3 contains 14 residues. Between the trimmed V and J ends, which lost 1 base and 7 bases, there was a span of 13 bases. Germline V lookup: CDR1 SGHAT, CDR2 FQDESV (reference sequence). The CDR3 loop is CASSLGRGSGTQYF. The DNA of the CDR3 is TGTGCCAGCAGCTTAGGAAGGGGGTCGGGGACCCAGTACTTC.

The rearrangement links TRBV10-3 to TRBJ1-1; 8 nucleotides line up with TRBD1. With V trimmed by 2 bases and J by 1 base, 9 bases remained unmatched. The CDR3 is 17 amino acids. Germline CDR1 is ENHRY and CDR2 is SYGVKD. CDR3 region: CAISEMTGVRGNTEAFF. CDR3 nucleotides: TGTGCCATCAGTGAGATGACAGGGGTAAGGGGGAACACTGAAGCTTTCTTT.

This chain connects TRBV13 to TRBJ2-3; 10 bases map to TRBD2. Trimming cost V 0 bases and J 2 bases; bases outside gene matches: 2. This CDR3 comprises 16 residues. Germline V CDR1 and CDR2: PRHDT, FYEKMQ (reference sequence). CDR3 sequence: CASSLGLAGVTDTQYF. CDR3 coding DNA: TGTGCCAGCAGCTTAGGGCTAGCGGGGGTCACAGATACGCAGTATTTT.

In this sample, this clone turned up once. J is TRBJ2-5 and V is TRBV6-6, with D possibly TRBD1 on 6 matching bases. The CDR3 is made up of 13 amino acids. V lost 7 bases to trimming and J lost 4 bases, with 13 bases between them. The V gene's germline CDR1 is MNHNY and CDR2 SVGAGI (reference sequence). CDR3 amino acids: CASTLGGVETQYF. Written as DNA, the CDR3 is TGTGCCAGCACCTTAGGGGGAGTAGAGACCCAGTACTTC.

The genes are TRBV7-9 and TRBJ1-4; 7 positions match TRBD1. CDR1 is SEHNR, CDR2 FQNEAQ, per germline (reference sequence). The CDR3 contains 14 residues. Losses at the gene ends were 4 bases for V and 7 bases for J; bases not matched to a gene: 6. CDR3 sequence (DNA): TGTGCCAGCAGCTCCCCCGAGGGGGCTGAAAAACTGTTTTTT. Translation: CASSSPEGAEKLFF.

The chain couples TRBV7-3 to TRBJ2-7, with 7 bases lining up with TRBD2. J gave up 4 bases and V 5 bases, and 5 bases lay outside the gene matches. The CDR3 loop spans 13 amino acids. CDR1 is SGHTA, CDR2 FQGTGA, per germline. The chain's CDR3 is CASSAYGGYEQYF. The CDR3 region has the DNA TGTGCCAGCAGCGCCTACGGGGGGTACGAGCAGTACTTC. The full variable domain, its missing parts supplied by reference TRBV7-3 and TRBJ2-7, is GAGVSQTPSNKVTEKGKYVELRCDPISGHTALYWYRQSLGQGPEFLIYFQGTGAADDSGLPNDRFFAVRPEGSVSTLKIQRTERGDSAVYLCASSAYGGYEQYFGPGTRLTVT.

In DNA form, the CDR3 reads TGTGCCAGCAGCTTCCAAGGACAGGCTACAAGGGATACGCAGTATTTT. Its translation: CASSFQGQATRDTQYF. J is TRBJ2-3 and V is TRBV7-3, with 7 bases matching TRBD1. Germline lookup yields CDR1 SGHTA and CDR2 FQGTGA. V trimming: 3 bases; J trimming: 6 bases; junction bases outside the gene matches: 12. The CDR3 totals 16 residues.

The chain employs TRBV9 and TRBJ1-2; the D gene is possibly TRBD1 (6 bases). Germline CDR1 SGDLS, CDR2 YYNGEE. V lost 0 bases, J lost 3 bases, and 9 bases lay in between. The CDR3 length is 14 residues. The CDR3 loop reads CASSVGEGDYGYTF. CDR3 coding DNA: TGTGCCAGCAGCGTAGGGGAGGGGGACTATGGCTACACCTTC.

The chain joins TRBV6-6 to TRBJ1-1; the match to TRBD1 covers 8 bases. This CDR3 is 14 amino acids long. V shed 4 bases, J shed 7 bases, and the junction held 8 bases outside the gene matches. CDR1 is MNHNY and CDR2 is SVGAGI in the germline V gene (reference sequence). The chain's CDR3 is CASSFGQGVGEAFF. For the CDR3, the DNA is TGTGCCAGCAGTTTCGGACAGGGCGTAGGTGAAGCTTTCTTT.

This clone was detected once. The gene calls are TRBV19 and TRBJ2-3; D uncertain. Germline CDR1 reads LNHDA; CDR2 reads SQIVND (reference sequence). The V and J ends lost 3 bases and 5 bases respectively, with 12 bases between them. The CDR3 loop spans 14 amino acids. CDR3 DNA: TGTGCCAGTAGTATCCACCCCGGGTTAGATACGCAGTATTTT. Translation gives CASSIHPGLDTQYF.

This clone has only a few counts. The chain has TRBV3-1 (or the pseudogene TRBV3-2) and TRBJ2-1, with 9 bases lining up with TRBD2. The trim removed 3 bases at V and 5 bases at J, leaving 5 bases unmatched. Germline values: CDR1 LGHDT, CDR2 YNNKEL (reference sequence). This CDR3 region has 15 residues. The CDR3 spells CASSHGGGAHNEQFF. DNA for the CDR3: TGTGCCAGCAGCCACGGCGGGGGGGCCCACAATGAGCAGTTCTTC.

This chain uses TRBV15 with TRBJ1-1; D unclear. With 1 base removed from V and 3 bases from J, the gap between germline ends came to 9 bases. The CDR3 totals 14 residues. Germline V lookup: CDR1 LNHNV, CDR2 YYDKDF (reference sequence). CDR3 DNA: TGTGCCACCAGCAGAGTCCCGGGTGACACTGAAGCTTTCTTT. Translated, it gives CATSRVPGDTEAFF. Full variable domain (missing parts from reference TRBV15 and TRBJ1-1): DAMVIQNPRYQVTQFGKPVTLSCSQTLNHNVMYWYQQKSSQAPKLLFHYYDKDFNNEADTPDNFQSRRPNTSFCFLDIRSPGLGDTAMYLCATSRVPGDTEAFFGQGTRLTVV.